This T cell receptor (beta chain) was identified in a study of spatial heterogeneity in lung cancer (dated 2019 in TCRdb). Describing the broader study: Beta-chain transcripts were consistently detected in greater numbers than alpha-chain transcripts, which likely reflected higher beta-chain transcript abundance. In the raw uncorrected reads, each unique combination of TCR and UMI appeared more than ten times on average. TCR alpha and beta repertoires were quantitatively compared across multiple tumor regions, matched nontumor lung and blood in non-small cell lung cancer. Nonsynonymous mutation counts, determined by whole-exome sequencing of tumor tissue, were related to TCR repertoire features. Both alpha and beta chains were TCR-sequenced in samples taken at surgery, namely 220 tumor regions, fewer than 80 matched nontumor lung samples and 56 PBMC samples. Findings and caveats that apply to the study as a whole: Additional single-cell paired TCR alpha and beta sequencing was considered necessary to confirm, at a functional level, the hypothesis that regional TCRs recognize regional mutations.

Measured from the cysteine to the phenylalanine, the CDR3 is 16 residues long. Only the CDR3 part of the read is kept: 48 bases, read in frame from the first base. V lost 3 bases and J lost 8 bases; the stretch between them is 20 bases long. CDR1 and CDR2 were assigned from the germline V gene (reference sequence) as LNHDA and SQIVND. In the paper's terms, the time point label means: sample taken at primary tumor resection. Without any cell sorting, TCR sequencing was performed on whole RNA extracted either from tumor and nontumor lung tissue or from cryopreserved PBMC samples. Samples were obtained from roughly 72 patients with early-stage, untreated non-small cell lung cancer from the lung TRACERx cohort. A patient was chosen for TCR sequencing only when enough RNA was available from at least two tumor regions. Before being selected, tumor and adjacent nontumor lung specimens were reviewed by a lung pathologist.

As to this clonotype: Its antigen is not yet known. Per-base quality was not reported, and no clone a single base away is much larger than it.

Libraries came from 5' RACE. TCRdb shows the sequencer as NextSeq 500. The TCR library protocol attached a unique molecular identifier to each TCR cDNA molecule to allow correction of PCR and sequencing errors. Turning to the authors' computational methods: TCR identification, UMI-based error correction and CDR3 extraction were performed with Decombinator tools. TCRs above a frequency of 2 per 1,000, corresponding to the top 1% of the tumor frequency distribution, were defined as expanded. Renyi diversity was computed with the R vegan package after each repertoire had been subsampled 100 times to 5,000 TCRs. CDR3 similarity networks were constructed using string-kernel similarity of amino acid triplets, with links drawn between CDR3s whose pairwise similarity was above 0.82. The public reads were quality trimmed at Q25 with fastp and then assembled into clones with MiXCR by TCRdb, keeping productive beta chains. Rows with a matching CDR3 protein are joined into one entry that keeps the most common DNA and genes. Clone size and V and J calls follow TCRdb, not the original study. The sample table lists about 3,400 distinct CDR3 sequences, approximately 30% of them with a count of one. The ten largest clonotypes hold around 13% of the sample.

The chain employs TRBV19 and TRBJ2-1; the D gene is possibly TRBD2, with 6 bases matching. The sequence derives from a male donor with early-stage non-small cell lung cancer. Sequences were derived from normal lung tissue next to the tumor, sampled at surgery. DNA sequence: TGTGCCAGTAGTATCCCGAGGGAGGCGCTGAAGCATGAGCAGTTCTTC. Its product reads: CASSIPREALKHEQFF.